A single sample gave rise to the 5 T cell receptor beta chains below, sequenced in a study of T cell changes during pregnancy in multiple sclerosis. Here immunoSEQ multiplex PCR was the method, and the copy in TCRdb shows in-frame clones only, minus some. The data show 45,000 to 70,000 clones, roughly 90% seen once. The sequences come from CD4+ T cells from peripheral blood mononuclear cells, collected after pregnancy. Receptors were obtained from a female donor in good health, enrolled as a control in a pregnancy study.

This clone was picked up one time. The genes are TRBV11-2 and TRBJ1-2, with D possibly being TRBD1 (5 bases). Germline assignment: CDR1 SGHAT and CDR2 FQNNGV. V shed 5 bases and J shed 2 bases, with 15 bases lying between them. This CDR3 contains 15 residues. The CDR3 protein is CASSTLTAPNYGYTF. The CDR3 nucleotides read TGTGCCAGCAGCACCCTGACAGCTCCAAACTATGGCTACACCTTC.

The DNA for the CDR3 is TGTGCCAGTACCCCTAGAGGGGGCGCCTCCTACGAGCAGTACTTC. It encodes CASTPRGGASYEQYF. V usage is TRBV19 and J usage is TRBJ2-7, with 7 bases lining up with TRBD1. J was trimmed by 0 bases and V by 7 bases; bases with no gene match: 9. CDR1 LNHDA and CDR2 SQIVND come from the germline V gene (reference sequence). The CDR3 loop spans 15 amino acids.

The chain employs TRBV5-6 and TRBJ1-6, with 8 bases aligning to TRBD1. V lost 2 bases to trimming and J lost 10 bases; unmatched junction nucleotides: 11. Per the germline V gene, CDR1 is SGHDT and CDR2 is YYEEEE. This CDR3 comprises 16 residues. CDR3 sequence (DNA): TGTGCCAGCAGCTTAAGACAGGGGCAAAGAGCCTCACCCCTCCACTTT. Its protein is CASSLRQGQRASPLHF.

V usage is TRBV4-1 and J usage is TRBJ1-4, with 11 nucleotides matching TRBD1. V lost 5 bases to trimming and J lost 6 bases; unmatched junction nucleotides: 11. The CDR3 loop spans 17 amino acids. Germline V gives CDR1 MGHRA, CDR2 YSYEKL. This CDR3 reads CASSFGQGARVDEKLFF. CDR3 in DNA: TGCGCCAGCAGCTTCGGACAGGGGGCGCGGGTCGATGAAAAACTGTTTTTT.

The V call is TRBV19, the J call TRBJ2-6; tentative D call: TRBD2 (6 bases). CDR1 and CDR2 from the germline V gene are LNHDA and SQIVND (reference sequence). V lost 3 bases, J lost 0 bases, and 6 bases lay in between. CDR3 length: 15 amino acids. The CDR3: CASSIGGSGANVLTF. CDR3 DNA: TGTGCCAGTAGTATCGGGGGCTCTGGGGCCAACGTCCTGACTTTC.